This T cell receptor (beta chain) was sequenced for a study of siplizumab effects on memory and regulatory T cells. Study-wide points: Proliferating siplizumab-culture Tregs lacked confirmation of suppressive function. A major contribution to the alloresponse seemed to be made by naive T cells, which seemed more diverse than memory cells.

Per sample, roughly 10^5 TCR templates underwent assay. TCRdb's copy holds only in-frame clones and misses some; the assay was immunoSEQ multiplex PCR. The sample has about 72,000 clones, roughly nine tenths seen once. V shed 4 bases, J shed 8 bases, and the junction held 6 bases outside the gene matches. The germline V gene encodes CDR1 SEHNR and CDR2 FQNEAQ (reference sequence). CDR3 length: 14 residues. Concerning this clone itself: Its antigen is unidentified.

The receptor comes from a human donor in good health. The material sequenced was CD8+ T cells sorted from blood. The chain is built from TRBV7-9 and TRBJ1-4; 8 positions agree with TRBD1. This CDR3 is CASSSQGAVEKLFF. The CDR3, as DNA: TGTGCCAGCAGCTCCCAGGGGGCAGTAGAAAAACTGTTTTTT.